This section outlines one T cell receptor beta chain sequence together with its context. The data belong to a study of blood T cells in healthy people across ages. Through a sample-barcoded 5' primer and a J-beta primer mix, a second PCR was run for roughly 6 to 11 cycles. MiXCR, run by TCRdb on the 5' RACE reads, gives a single entry per CDR3 protein. This sample carries some 710,000 distinct CDR3 sequences, around 50% of them seen once, and the ten largest clones take about a sixth. The sample taken for sequencing was blood. This TCR came from a man older than 75 in good health.

CDR3 protein: CASSLMLGTDTQYF. The CDR3, as DNA: TGTGCCAGCAGCTTAATGTTAGGTACAGATACGCAGTATTTT. The chain uses TRBV11-2 and TRBJ2-3; no firm D call. Trimming cost V 2 bases and J 3 bases, with 9 bases left between them. The germline gives CDR1 SGHAT, CDR2 FQNNGV. The CDR3 consists of 14 residues. Supplemented by reference TRBV11-2 and TRBJ2-3, the full variable domain reads EAGVAQSPRYKIIEKRQSVAFWCNPISGHATLYWYQQILGQGPKLLIQFQNNGVVDDSQLPKDRFSAERLKGVDSTLKIQPAKLEDSAVYLCASSLMLGTDTQYFGPGTRLTVL.